Listed below are T cell receptor beta chains from one sample, sequenced in a study of beta chain features in type 1 diabetes. Assay used: immunoSEQ multiplex PCR; TCRdb lists only in-frame clones, some missing. This table holds 130,000 to 150,000 clones, under 60% found once. The sample comprised Tregs from blood. The receptors were gathered from a man aged 18 to 30 in good health. The CDR3 runs from the conserved cysteine through the conserved F or W. Each record gives: V gene, D gene, clone size, J gene, CDR3 protein, CDR3 DNA. A D gene is named only where the DNA matches it firmly. Clone size is not always given. Where it is, it says once, few, many or a class for expanded clones.

TRBV6-6	-	-	TRBJ2-7	CASSPLGPEQYF	TGTGCCAGCAGTCCCTTGGGGCCCGAGCAGTACTTC
TRBV5-1	TRBD1	few	TRBJ2-1	CASSFFGTGVNNEQFF	TGCGCCAGCAGCTTTTTCGGGACAGGGGTTAATAATGAGCAGTTCTTC
TRBV18	-	-	TRBJ2-3	CASSPMGHTGDTQYF	TGTGCCAGCTCACCGATGGGACATACGGGAGATACGCAGTATTTT
TRBV29-1	-	-	TRBJ1-4	CSVGGGDNEKLFF	TGCAGCGTTGGGGGGGGTGATAATGAAAAACTGTTTTTT
TRBV28	TRBD1	-	TRBJ2-7	CASTPGQAYEQYF	TGTGCCAGCACCCCCGGACAGGCCTACGAGCAGTACTTC
TRBV9	TRBD2	-	TRBJ2-1	CASSVHGTRVSGQFF	TGTGCCAGCAGCGTACACGGGACTAGGGTTTCTGGGCAGTTCTTC
TRBV5-6	-	-	TRBJ2-1	CASSFGTYYNEQFF	TGTGCCAGCAGCTTCGGGACTTACTACAATGAGCAGTTCTTC
TRBV7-9	-	-	TRBJ1-6	CASSSSGNSPLHF	TGTGCCAGCAGCTCTAGTGGGAATTCACCCCTCCACTTT
TRBV4-3	TRBD1	-	TRBJ2-7	CASSRNSGGLHEQYF	TGCGCCAGCAGCCGAAATTCAGGGGGCTTACACGAGCAGTACTTC
TRBV15	-	-	TRBJ1-2	CATSARGGGNYGYTF	TGTGCCACCAGCGCCCGCGGCGGGGGTAACTATGGCTACACCTTC
TRBV4-3	TRBD2	-	TRBJ2-2	CASSLRIAGAEGQFF	TGCGCCAGCAGCCTTCGTATAGCGGGGGCCGAGGGGCAGTTTTTT
TRBV7-2	-	-	TRBJ2-3	CASSLVGLLTDTQYF	TGTGCCAGCAGCTTAGTTGGCCTCTTGACAGATACGCAGTATTTT
TRBV27	TRBD1	-	TRBJ1-5	CASAPHDRVRGQPQHF	TGTGCCAGCGCCCCACACGACAGGGTTCGGGGACAGCCCCAGCATTTT
TRBV18	TRBD1	-	TRBJ1-2	CASSPSGTGDYGYTF	TGTGCCAGCTCACCTTCCGGGACAGGGGACTATGGCTACACCTTC
TRBV18	-	-	TRBJ1-5	CASSPQSDSLQHF	TGTGCCAGCTCACCACAGTCGGACAGTCTACAGCATTTT
TRBV6-6	-	few	TRBJ2-5	CASSLRLVGETQYF	TGTGCCAGCAGTTTAAGACTAGTTGGGGAGACCCAGTACTTC
TRBV7-3	TRBD1	few	TRBJ2-1	CASSSQDRGRNEQFF	TGTGCCAGCAGCTCCCAGGACAGGGGGCGGAATGAGCAGTTCTTC
TRBV6-1	-	-	TRBJ1-5	CASSGATDNQPQHF	TGTGCCAGCAGTGGGGCGACAGACAATCAGCCCCAGCATTTT
TRBV28	TRBD2	-	TRBJ2-2	CASTVGGGPNGELFF	TGTGCCAGCACCGTGGGGGGGGGACCTAACGGGGAGCTGTTTTTT
TRBV27	-	once	TRBJ1-2	CASSLKGDYGYTF	TGTGCCAGCAGTTTAAAGGGGGACTATGGCTACACCTTC
TRBV20-1	-	-	TRBJ1-4	CSAAVGKLFF	TGCAGTGCGGCCGTTGGAAAACTGTTTTTT
TRBV18	-	once	TRBJ2-5	CASSQIRVQETQYF	TGTGCCAGCTCACAGATCCGGGTCCAAGAGACCCAGTACTTC
TRBV5-1	TRBD1	-	TRBJ1-1	CASSQGVNTEAFF	TGCGCCAGTTCGCAGGGGGTTAACACTGAAGCTTTCTTT
TRBV10-3	-	-	TRBJ2-7	CAIRRTVEIDEQYF	TGTGCCATCAGACGGACTGTCGAAATCGACGAGCAGTACTTC
TRBV7-7	TRBD2	-	TRBJ2-5	CASSFGLAGAGETQYF	TGTGCTAGCAGCTTCGGACTAGCGGGAGCAGGAGAGACCCAGTACTTC
TRBV15	TRBD1	-	TRBJ2-7	CATSRGDREVNEQYF	TGTGCCACCAGCAGAGGGGACAGGGAGGTCAACGAGCAGTACTTC
TRBV7-9	TRBD1	-	TRBJ1-2	CASSSRQGANYGYTF	TGTGCCAGCAGCTCGAGACAGGGAGCTAACTATGGCTACACCTTC
TRBV6-1	TRBD1	few	TRBJ1-5	CASSILQGPDQPQHF	TGTGCCAGCAGCATCTTACAGGGGCCTGATCAGCCCCAGCATTTT
TRBV7-6	-	once	TRBJ2-2	CASSFHGELFF	TGTGCCAGCAGCTTCCACGGGGAGCTGTTTTTT
TRBV29-1	-	-	TRBJ1-5	CSVAGGAYQPQHF	TGCAGCGTTGCGGGGGGCGCATATCAGCCCCAGCATTTT
TRBV7-2	TRBD2	few	TRBJ2-3	CASSPIAGYTQYF	TGTGCCAGCAGCCCGATAGCGGGATATACGCAGTATTTT
TRBV5-1	-	-	TRBJ1-1	CASSSVDTEAFF	TGCGCCAGCAGCTCGGTAGACACTGAAGCTTTCTTT
TRBV10-2	TRBD2	few	TRBJ2-7	CASRTSGGPYEQYF	TGCGCCAGCAGAACTAGCGGGGGCCCCTACGAGCAGTACTTC
TRBV19	TRBD2	-	TRBJ2-7	CASSPSSGRTYEQYF	TGTGCCAGTAGTCCATCTAGCGGGAGGACCTACGAGCAGTACTTC
TRBV10-3	TRBD1	-	TRBJ1-4	CATQGQGGTTNEKLFF	TGTGCCACCCAGGGGCAGGGGGGAACAACTAATGAAAAACTGTTTTTT
TRBV27	TRBD1	-	TRBJ1-2	CASRRQGAGGYTF	TGTGCCAGCAGGAGACAGGGGGCGGGTGGCTACACCTTC
TRBV19	TRBD1	-	TRBJ2-6	CASSFTGGAISGANVLTF	TGTGCCAGTAGTTTTACAGGGGGCGCGATCTCTGGGGCCAACGTCCTGACTTTC
TRBV10-3	-	few	TRBJ1-5	CAITRDSNQPQHF	TGTGCCATCACGAGGGATAGCAATCAGCCCCAGCATTTT
TRBV5-4	-	-	TRBJ1-5	CASSPGAPQGNQPQHF	TGTGCCAGCAGCCCTGGGGCCCCCCAAGGGAATCAGCCCCAGCATTTT
TRBV10-3	TRBD1	-	TRBJ2-6	CAINRDRGSGANVLTF	TGTGCCATCAACCGGGACAGGGGCTCTGGGGCCAACGTCCTGACTTTC
TRBV29-1	-	few	TRBJ2-1	CSVDAGPYNEQFF	TGCAGCGTTGACGCGGGGCCGTACAATGAGCAGTTCTTC